This T cell receptor (beta chain) was recovered during a study of blood T cell repertoires in COVID-19. Study in general: Whether acute or convalescent, the COVID-19 samples came from the United States, Italy and Spain.

CDR1 and CDR2 (germline): SGHTA, FQGNSA. CDR3 length: 14 amino acids. V gave up 4 bases and J gave up 3 bases, with 12 bases separating them. The method was immunoSEQ multiplex PCR; TCRdb's version includes in-frame clones alone and lacks a portion of them. The sample lists some 450,000 clones, 70% to 90% seen once, with 0.8% to 0.85% in the top ten. The TCR comes from a man in his late teens or twenties with COVID-19, enrolled during active disease. The chain couples TRBV7-2 to TRBJ1-2; a weak D match, TRBD1 (5 bases). Material: peripheral blood. The CDR3 DNA is TGTGCCAGCAGCTATCAGGGTAGTCACTATGGCTACACCTTC. Encoded protein: CASSYQGSHYGYTF.